The 25 T cell receptor beta chains reported below all come from one sample, sequenced in a study of blood T cell repertoires in COVID-19. Sequencing used immunoSEQ multiplex PCR; TCRdb keeps in-frame clones, though not all of them. Among 250,000 to 350,000 clones listed, 89% were seen once. Specimen: peripheral blood. The receptors come from a man aged 18 to 29 who had recovered from COVID-19.

The genes are TRBV7-3 and TRBJ1-3; TRBD1 aligns across 10 bases. Germline trimming cut 6 bases from V and 1 base from J; bases unmatched to any gene: 6. Germline V lookup: CDR1 SGHTA, CDR2 FQGTGA. The CDR3 length is 16 residues. The CDR3: CASSTGTGASGNTIYF. CDR3 DNA sequence: TGTGCCAGCAGTACCGGGACAGGGGCGTCTGGAAACACCATATATTTT.

V and J are TRBV19 and TRBJ2-7; a weak D match, TRBD1 (6 bases). Germline V CDR1 and CDR2: LNHDA, SQIVND (reference sequence). V was pared by 6 bases and J by 3 bases, with 18 bases between. This CDR3 contains 15 residues. In DNA form, the CDR3 reads TGTGCCAGTAGCCTACGGACAGTTCTGGACTACGAGCAGTACTTC. Translation: CASSLRTVLDYEQYF.

As regards this clone: Other DNA sequences of this sample code for an identical CDR3. This chain links TRBV9 with TRBJ2-2; 7 bases fit TRBD2. The CDR3 spans 14 residues. CDR1 is SGDLS and CDR2 is YYNGEE in the germline V gene. After removal of 0 bases from V and 5 bases from J, the junction contained 1 base not matched to a gene. The CDR3, as DNA: TGTGCCAGCAGCGTAGGCGGGGGAACCGGGGAGCTGTTTTTT. Amino acids: CASSVGGGTGELFF.

This chain links TRBV5-1 with TRBJ2-7; no reliable D call. Trimming took 0 bases from V and 6 from J, leaving 10 bases between them. The CDR3 consists of 13 residues. Germline-derived CDR1 and CDR2 are SGHRS and YFSETQ. DNA for the CDR3: TGCGCCAGCAGCTTGGCCCCGCCCGGCGAGCAGTACTTC. Amino acid sequence: CASSLAPPGEQYF.

The chain has TRBV18 and TRBJ2-1; possibly TRBD2 for D (6 bases). Germline V CDR1 and CDR2: KGHSH, LQKENI. CDR3 length: 15 amino acids. Trimming shortened V by 4 bases and J by 0 bases, and 10 bases separated the two germline ends. The CDR3 protein is CASSRDLSSYNEQFF. The CDR3 DNA follows: TGTGCCAGCTCACGGGACTTAAGCTCCTACAATGAGCAGTTCTTC.

The V and J genes are TRBV5-6 and TRBJ2-7, with 10 bases that match TRBD2. With V trimmed by 5 bases and J by 4 bases, 6 bases remained unmatched. Looked up from germline, CDR1 is SGHDT and CDR2 is YYEEEE. This CDR3 comprises 14 residues. The CDR3 is CASRSAGGRYEQYF. The CDR3 nucleotides read TGTGCCAGCAGATCAGCGGGAGGGAGGTACGAGCAGTACTTC.

The rearrangement links TRBV7-8 to TRBJ1-5, with TRBD1 matching over 7 bases. V was clipped by 4 bases and J by 7 bases; unmatched bases: 7. The CDR3 is 14 residues long. CDR1 SGHVS and CDR2 FQNEAQ come from the germline V gene. CDR3 nucleotide sequence: TGTGCCAGCAGCTCGGACAGGCTCAGCCAGCCCCAGCATTTT. It translates to CASSSDRLSQPQHF. Full variable domain (rest looked up from reference TRBV7-8 and TRBJ1-5): GAGVSQSPRYKVAKRGQDVALRCDPISGHVSLFWYQQALGQGPEFLTYFQNEAQLDKSGLPSDRFFAERPEGSVSTLKIQRTQQEDSAVYLCASSSDRLSQPQHFGDGTRLSIL.

The chain joins TRBV4-1 to TRBJ1-6; TRBD1 agrees at 8 bases. Germline V CDR1 and CDR2: MGHRA, YSYEKL. The CDR3 extends over 16 amino acids. After removal of 0 bases from V and 7 bases from J, the junction contained 5 bases not matched to a gene. The CDR3 DNA reads as TGCGCCAGCAGCCAAGATCCCGGACAGGGAAATTCACCCCTCCACTTT. Translation: CASSQDPGQGNSPLHF.

This clone occurred a few times. V and J are TRBV29-1 and TRBJ1-2; possibly TRBD1 for D (5 bases). This CDR3 region has 14 residues. V lost 0 bases and J lost 5, with 13 bases in between. Germline V gene sequence: CDR1 SQVTM, CDR2 ANQGSEA. CDR3 loop: CSVEERRGRYGYTF. The CDR3 DNA is TGCAGCGTTGAAGAAAGGAGGGGTCGTTATGGCTACACCTTC. The whole variable domain, remainder taken from reference TRBV29-1 and TRBJ1-2, is SAVISQKPSRDICQRGTSLTIQCQVDSQVTMMFWYRQQPGQSLTLIATANQGSEATYESGFVIDKFPISRPNLTFSTLTVSNMSPEDSSIYLCSVEERRGRYGYTFGSGTRLTVV.

This chain connects TRBV7-2 to TRBJ2-2; D is undetermined. The CDR3 spans 14 residues. V was trimmed by 1 base and J by 3 bases, leaving 6 bases between them. From germline, CDR1 is SGHTA and CDR2 FQGNSA. The CDR3 DNA follows: TGTGCCAGCAGCTTAGGGCTGTACACCGGGGAGCTGTTTTTT. Protein product: CASSLGLYTGELFF.

This clone was seen only once. The DNA for the CDR3 is TGTGCCAGTAGCTTCCGCCCTGGGACTAGCGGGAAATACGAGCAGTACTTC. As protein: CASSFRPGTSGKYEQYF. The V and J genes are TRBV19 and TRBJ2-7; the match to TRBD2 covers 13 bases. This CDR3 spans 17 amino acids. Trimming cost V 6 bases and J 4 bases; bases outside gene matches: 12. Per the germline V gene, CDR1 is LNHDA and CDR2 is SQIVND (reference sequence).

The chain employs TRBV25-1 and TRBJ1-2; TRBD1 agrees at 7 bases. Germline-derived CDR1 and CDR2 are MGHDK and SYGVNS. V lost 8 bases and J lost 9; bases outside the gene matches: 12. This CDR3 has 13 amino acids. CDR3 coding DNA: TGTGCCAGCGGATCCGGGACAGAATATCGCTACACCTTC. Amino acid sequence: CASGSGTEYRYTF.

The V gene is TRBV27, the J gene TRBJ2-7; D is perhaps TRBD2 (6 bases). Deletions cut 3 bases from V and 4 bases from J, with 13 bases between. Germline assignment: CDR1 MNHEY and CDR2 SMNVEV (reference sequence). CDR3 length: 14 amino acids. The CDR3 DNA reads as TGTGCCAGCAGTTTCCTACGGGAGATTTACGAGCAGTACTTC. Protein: CASSFLREIYEQYF.

This clone appeared once. The rearrangement links TRBV5-1 to TRBJ2-7, with D possibly being TRBD1 (5 bases). Germline V gene lookup returns CDR1 SGHRS and CDR2 YFSETQ. The ends were cut back, 5 bases at V and 6 bases at J, with 24 bases in the middle. The CDR3 runs to 16 residues. CDR3 amino acids: CASRQALVGPTTEQYF. The CDR3 nucleotides read TGCGCCAGCAGACAGGCCCTGGTAGGCCCCACGACCGAGCAGTACTTC.

The chain is built from TRBV12-1 and TRBJ2-5; no check of the table's D call, TRBD2, against the DNA was made. TRBV12-1 is annotated as a pseudogene. This CDR3 contains 19 residues. CDR3: CASSFEIEGLAGGGETQYF. The CDR3 DNA sequence: TGTGCCAGCAGCTTTGAAATCGAGGGACTGGCGGGAGGAGGGGAGACCCAGTACTTC.

The V and J genes are TRBV30 and TRBJ2-7, with 7 positions matching TRBD1. CDR1 is GTSNPN and CDR2 is SVGIG in the germline V gene (reference sequence). J gave up 5 bases and V 3 bases, and 10 bases lay outside the gene matches. The CDR3 is made up of 14 amino acids. The CDR3 is CAWSPPTTGNEQYF. CDR3 bases: TGTGCCTGGAGCCCGCCCACGACAGGGAACGAGCAGTACTTC.

The rearrangement links TRBV13 to TRBJ1-3, with TRBD1 as a possible D gene (5 bases). Germline V gives CDR1 PRHDT, CDR2 FYEKMQ (reference sequence). With 8 bases removed from V and 4 bases from J, the gap between germline ends came to 15 bases. CDR3 length equals 14 residues. The CDR3 DNA sequence: TGTGCCAGCGAGCTGAGCGGGGCAGGAAACACCATATATTTT. It codes for CASELSGAGNTIYF.

The CDR3 sequence is CASRTGYSPLHF. The CDR3, as DNA: TGTGCCAGTCGCACAGGGTACTCACCCCTCCACTTT. The chain is built from TRBV19 and TRBJ1-6; weak D call: TRBD1 (6 bases). Germline loops: CDR1 LNHDA, CDR2 SQIVND (reference sequence). The CDR3 extends over 12 amino acids. V lost 8 bases and J 10 bases, leaving 12 bases between the germline ends.

The rearrangement joins TRBV3-1 (or the pseudogene TRBV3-2) to TRBJ2-1; 9 bases align to TRBD1. This CDR3 has 15 amino acids. V gave up 3 bases and J gave up 4 bases; unmatched junction bases: 4. Germline CDR1 reads LGHDT; CDR2 reads YNNKEL (reference sequence). The CDR3 coding sequence is TGTGCCAGCAGCCACACCGGGACAGGGTACAATGAGCAGTTCTTC. The encoded protein is CASSHTGTGYNEQFF.

This sequence joins TRBV7-3 and TRBJ2-1, with a weak D call TRBD1 (5 bases). Between the trimmed V and J ends, which lost 1 base and 10 bases, there was a span of 8 bases. The CDR3 contains 12 residues. Germline V lookup: CDR1 SGHTA, CDR2 FQGTGA. CDR3 nucleotide sequence: TGTGCCAGCAGCTTAAGGCAGGGCGAGCAGTTCTTC. Protein sequence: CASSLRQGEQFF. Based on the CDR3 plus reference TRBV7-3 and TRBJ2-1, the full variable domain is GAGVSQTPSNKVTEKGKYVELRCDPISGHTALYWYRQSLGQGPEFLIYFQGTGAADDSGLPNDRFFAVRPEGSVSTLKIQRTERGDSAVYLCASSLRQGEQFFGPGTRLTVL.

The rearrangement links TRBV2 to TRBJ1-1; the match to TRBD1 covers 7 bases. The CDR3 is 13 residues long. The J segment lost 8 bases and the V segment lost 7 bases, leaving 10 bases of the junction unmatched. CDR1 is SNHLY, CDR2 FYNNEI, per germline. CDR3: CASTGETGREAFF. DNA for the CDR3: TGTGCCAGCACGGGTGAGACAGGGAGGGAAGCTTTCTTT. The full variable domain, completed using reference TRBV2 and TRBJ1-1, is EPEVTQTPSHQVTQMGQEVILRCVPISNHLYFYWYRQILGQKVEFLVSFYNNEISEKSEIFDDQFSVERPDGSNFTLKIRSTKLEDSAMYFCASTGETGREAFFGQGTRLTVV.

The chain couples TRBV4-2 to TRBJ1-2; 9 nucleotides match TRBD1. Germline assignment: CDR1 LGHNA and CDR2 YNFKEQ. V was pared by 1 base and J by 8 bases, with 5 bases of the junction left unmatched. This CDR3 has 14 amino acids. The DNA of the CDR3 is TGTGCCAGCAGCCAAGCACAGGGGGCGAGGGGCTACACCTTC. Translation: CASSQAQGARGYTF.

The rearrangement uses TRBV12-3 or TRBV12-4 and TRBJ1-1, with unresolved D. The CDR3 loop spans 12 amino acids. V was pared by 4 bases and J by 5 bases, with 8 bases between. The CDR3 is CASSSPGTEAFF. The CDR3 DNA reads TGTGCCAGCAGTTCCCCGGGTACTGAAGCTTTCTTT.

In nucleotides, the CDR3 is TGCGCCAGCAGCTTGGAACTAGCGTATTCCTACAATGAGCAGTTCTTC. Amino acid sequence: CASSLELAYSYNEQFF. The chain recombines TRBV5-1 with TRBJ2-1; TRBD2 matches at 7 bases. Germline trimming cut 0 bases from V and 1 base from J; bases unmatched to any gene: 4. CDR1 SGHRS and CDR2 YFSETQ come from the germline V gene. This CDR3 has 16 residues.

This clone was seen once. The chain carries TRBV28 and TRBJ1-1, with 7 bases aligning to TRBD1. V trimming: 6 bases; J trimming: 3 bases; junction bases outside the gene matches: 10. The CDR3 covers 15 residues. In germline, CDR1 is MDHEN, CDR2 SYDVKM. The CDR3 DNA reads TGTGCCAGCAGCCGGGAGACAGGGAGGTACACTGAAGCTTTCTTT. Its translation is CASSRETGRYTEAFF.